This T cell receptor beta chain was sequenced for a study of T cell responses to AZD1222 COVID-19 vaccine. As to this clone: Its antigen is as yet unknown.

Libraries were prepared by immunoSEQ multiplex PCR; TCRdb keeps only in-frame clonotypes and omits some of them. The data show fewer than 150,000 clones, roughly nine tenths seen once. Trimming removed 5 bases from V and 2 bases from J, with 16 bases in between. The length of the CDR3 is 15 residues. Germline V gene data show CDR1 as SGHNT and CDR2 as YENEEA. General study results and limits: In the spike-specific TCR repertoire, nearly half reportedly target unmutated variant regions. Among the donors, most were white British and more were female, and clonal diversity was possibly underestimated.

The V gene is TRBV11-3, the J gene TRBJ2-7; D gene unclear. This material consisted of peripheral blood, taken on day 0 of AZD1222 vaccination. The sequence derives from an adult in good health. The CDR3 DNA reads TGTGCCAGCAGCCAGTTACGGCCTCCCCCCTACGAGCAGTACTTC. Amino acids: CASSQLRPPPYEQYF.